The sequence of this T cell receptor (beta chain) was determined in a study of blood T cell repertoires in COVID-19 (dated by TCRdb to about 2020). About the full investigation: Samples covering the acute and convalescent phases of COVID-19 were provided by collaborators in the United States, Italy and Spain. The samples were drawn from the first 160 participants of the ongoing ImmuneRACE study and from 950 to 1,500 subjects provided by 6 global collaborators. A freely available public database, intended as a resource for researchers studying the immune response to SARS-CoV-2, is where the repertoires were released. Deeply sampled blood TCRbeta repertoires from subjects exposed to, actively infected with, or recovered from COVID-19 were included in the dataset. The prospective study material was composed of cDNA or gDNA derived from T cells, B-cell-depleted T cells, or PBMCs. Where available, HLA class I and class II types were obtained from metadata supplied by the sample provider rather than from assay-based typing. The sample metadata nearly always contained a de-identified subject ID, COVID-19 status, age in years and sex.

Overall study results and their limits: The amount of clinical and demographic metadata varied by source and participant and was provided uncurated.

From the germline V gene, CDR1 is SQVTM and CDR2 is ANQGSEA. From the cysteine through the phenylalanine, the CDR3 covers 16 amino acids. The entry retains the CDR3 DNA only, 48 bases that are in frame from base 1. V was cut back by 3 bases and J by 0 bases, leaving a gap of 14 bases between them. Each collaborating institution followed its own protocols to collect whole blood in K2EDTA tubes. For TCRbeta analysis, collaborator samples were shipped as frozen whole blood, as isolated PBMCs, or as DNA extracted from either sample type. TCRbeta CDR3 regions were amplified from genomic DNA by means of the immunoSEQ Assay, a bias-controlled multiplex PCR. On the study's bioinformatics: The number of nucleated cells in each sample was estimated from the amplification of reference gene primers within the assay. To quantify the absolute abundance of each unique TCRbeta CDR3 rearrangement, sequence reads were collapsed and filtered. For each sample, productive Simpson clonality was calculated as the square root of Simpson's diversity index over productive rearrangements. Drawn from immuneACCESS, this table holds only the in-frame rearrangements with V and J called that TCRdb kept. Clones are partly lost; checked studies trace under half to an unresolved V gene and leave the rest unexplained. V and J calls plus clone size are reproduced from that table; the DNA served to infer D and trimming. This sample lists about 170,000 clones; about 93% were detected once. The ten largest make up 3.5% to 5% of the sample.

As for this clone: What this receptor recognizes is not known. No much larger clone is present one base from it, and per-base qualities are unavailable.

The TCR was taken from a woman aged 45-59 years with acute or convalescent COVID-19. The receptor chain draws on TRBV29-1 and TRBJ1-4; 5 matching bases give a weak D call of TRBD1. The source material was peripheral blood. CDR3 region: CSVETEGVATNEKLFF. The sequenced DNA: TGCAGCGTTGAGACTGAAGGGGTTGCAACTAATGAAAAACTGTTTTTT.